The next 21 T cell receptor beta chains were all read from a single sample in a study of beta chain features in type 1 diabetes. The whole isolated RNA underwent reverse transcription, so sequencing captured expressed TCRB transcripts. The data were produced by immunoSEQ multiplex PCR, yet TCRdb's version contains in-frame clones alone and is incomplete. The sample lists about 900,000 clones; about a sixth were seen once. Sequencing input: naive CD4+ T cells from blood. The receptors stem from a woman aged 18-35 years in good health.

The chain couples TRBV5-6 to TRBJ2-5; perhaps TRBD1 as D (5 bases). Germline V gene lookup returns CDR1 SGHDT and CDR2 YYEEEE. Trimming left V 4 bases short and J 5 bases short, with 18 bases between. CDR3 length equals 15 residues. The CDR3 sequence: CASSTVSSRAETQYF. The CDR3 DNA reads TGTGCCAGCAGCACTGTCTCCTCCAGGGCGGAGACCCAGTACTTC.

The V and J genes are TRBV27 and TRBJ2-5; 8 bases are a match to TRBD2. The CDR3 totals 17 residues. V shed 6 bases, J shed 4 bases, and the junction held 16 bases outside the gene matches. Germline CDR1 MNHEY, CDR2 SMNVEV (reference sequence). In nucleotides, the CDR3 is TGTGCCAGCAGCTCCCGGGCGGGGGGAGGATTGGGAGAGACCCAGTACTTC. This gives the protein CASSSRAGGGLGETQYF.

The J gene is TRBJ2-2, the V gene TRBV7-3; tentative D call: TRBD1 (5 bases). The V gene lost 5 bases and the J gene lost 5 bases, with 12 bases spanning the gap. The CDR3 consists of 14 residues. Germline CDR1 SGHTA, CDR2 FQGTGA. The CDR3 nucleotides are TGTGCCAGCAGCCCAATGGCAGGGACCGGGGAGCTGTTTTTT. Amino acid sequence: CASSPMAGTGELFF.

This clone was observed a handful of times. The CDR3 spells CASSEEGTGTEAFF. In nucleotides, the CDR3 is TGTGCCAGCAGTGAAGAGGGGACCGGCACTGAAGCTTTCTTT. The gene calls are TRBV2 and TRBJ1-1, with D perhaps matching TRBD1 (5 bases). CDR1 SNHLY and CDR2 FYNNEI come from the germline V gene. Deletions cut 1 base from V and 4 bases from J, with 10 bases between. The CDR3 covers 14 residues.

This clone has more than one count but fewer than ten. J is TRBJ2-3 and V is TRBV12-5; D gene ambiguous. Trimming removed 2 bases at V and 5 bases at J, with 8 bases between. The CDR3 covers 13 residues. Germline-derived CDR1 and CDR2 are LGHNT and FRNRAP. CDR3 in DNA: TGTGCTAGTGGTTTGTCCCGATTAGATACGCAGTATTTT. It yields the protein CASGLSRLDTQYF. Filled out from reference TRBV12-5 and TRBJ2-3, the complete variable domain reads DARVTQTPRHKVTEMGQEVTMRCQPILGHNTVFWYRQTMMQGLELLAYFRNRAPLDDSGMPKDRFSAEMPDATLATLKIQPSEPRDSAVYFCASGLSRLDTQYFGPGTRLTVL.

This clone was seen a handful of times. The chain joins TRBV10-3 to TRBJ2-2; D perhaps matches TRBD2 (5 bases). The CDR3 is 14 amino acids. Trimming stripped 6 bases from V and 6 bases from J, with 14 bases between. Germline V lookup: CDR1 ENHRY, CDR2 SYGVKD. The CDR3 nucleotides read TGTGCCATCAGGGGCAGCCCGGGGTCCGGGGAGCTGTTTTTT. Protein product: CAIRGSPGSGELFF.

This clone has just a few counts. The gene calls are TRBV29-1 and TRBJ2-1, with 8 bases identical to TRBD2. The CDR3 is made up of 12 amino acids. CDR1 and CDR2 (germline): SQVTM, ANQGSEA. The V and J ends lost 8 bases and 9 bases, in that order; junction bases with no gene match: 9. The CDR3 nucleotides are TGCAGCCTCCGGGGGGGCAGCCTTGAGCAGTTCTTC. It translates to CSLRGGSLEQFF.

The chain links TRBV7-8 to TRBJ2-1; D is uncertain. Germline V CDR1 and CDR2: SGHVS, FQNEAQ. The CDR3 contains 13 residues. Trimming left V 3 bases short and J 5 bases short, with 8 bases between. CDR3 sequence (DNA): TGTGCCAGCAGCTTCGCCTACCACAATGAGCAGTTCTTC. This encodes CASSFAYHNEQFF.

This clone appeared a few times. The chain joins TRBV18 to TRBJ1-4, with D uncertain. V shed 4 bases and J shed 5 bases, with 8 bases lying between them. The CDR3 has 13 residues. Germline CDR1 reads KGHSH; CDR2 reads LQKENI. The CDR3, as DNA: TGTGCCAGCTCACGGTCTGAGAATGAAAAACTGTTTTTT. It translates to CASSRSENEKLFF.

CDR3: CASSVVRGKGAYNEQFF. The DNA of the CDR3 is TGTGCCAGCAGCGTAGTTCGTGGGAAGGGGGCCTACAATGAGCAGTTCTTC. The rearrangement links TRBV9 to TRBJ2-1; TRBD1 is a possible D gene (6 bases). CDR3 length equals 17 residues. From germline, CDR1 is SGDLS and CDR2 YYNGEE. The V and J ends lost 0 bases and 2 bases respectively, with 15 bases between them.

This clone was observed a few times. This sequence joins TRBV7-8 and TRBJ2-7, with D tentatively TRBD2 (6 bases). This CDR3 is built from 14 residues. Trimming stripped 5 bases from V and 0 bases from J, with 11 bases between. Germline CDR1 and CDR2: SGHVS and FQNEAQ. The CDR3 reads CASSRQTSSYEQYF. Written as DNA, the CDR3 is TGTGCCAGCAGCCGTCAGACTAGCTCCTACGAGCAGTACTTC.

This clone was observed a handful of times. The genes are TRBV29-1 and TRBJ2-4; 7 nucleotides line up with TRBD1. This CDR3 is built from 14 residues. After removal of 4 bases from V and 8 bases from J, the junction contained 11 bases not matched to a gene. Germline-derived CDR1 and CDR2 are SQVTM and ANQGSEA. This CDR3 is CSVGQGGSLDIQYF. The DNA of the CDR3 is TGCAGCGTTGGACAGGGCGGATCCCTTGACATTCAGTACTTC.

Here the CDR3 reads CSASGTSVNEQFF. Here the CDR3 DNA reads TGCAGCGCGAGTGGGACTAGCGTGAATGAGCAGTTCTTC. The chain joins TRBV29-1 to TRBJ2-1; TRBD2 agrees at 10 bases. Trimming at V came to 7 bases and at J to 7 bases, leaving 7 bases not matched to a gene. Germline CDR1 is SQVTM and CDR2 is ANQGSEA. CDR3 length: 13 residues.

This clone was seen only a few times. J is TRBJ2-7 and V is TRBV2, with TRBD1 matching over 7 bases. Germline trimming cut 2 bases from V and 5 bases from J; bases unmatched to any gene: 6. Germline V CDR1 and CDR2: SNHLY, FYNNEI. There are 14 residues in the CDR3. The CDR3 coding sequence is TGTGCCAGCAGTGAACAGGGGGAATTTAACGAGCAGTACTTC. It specifies CASSEQGEFNEQYF.

Note on this clone: Within the sample, other DNA sequences also encode this same CDR3. The V call is TRBV27, the J call TRBJ2-4; TRBD2 is a possible D gene (5 bases). In germline, CDR1 is MNHEY, CDR2 SMNVEV (reference sequence). V lost 8 bases, J lost 0 bases, and 11 bases lay in between. The CDR3 runs 14 residues. This CDR3 reads CASSRGLAKNIQYF. The CDR3 DNA sequence: TGTGCCAGCTCCCGGGGATTAGCCAAAAACATTCAGTACTTC.

The chain joins TRBV27 to TRBJ2-7; TRBD2 is a possible D gene (5 bases). The CDR3 length is 15 residues. Trimming took off 4 bases at V and 2 bases at J, with 15 bases between the two ends. The germline V gene has CDR1 MNHEY and CDR2 SMNVEV (reference sequence). CDR3 residues: CASSSRLTGAYEQYF. The CDR3 DNA reads TGTGCCAGCAGTTCCCGACTAACTGGAGCCTACGAGCAGTACTTC.

The chain joins TRBV20-1 to TRBJ2-7; D is undetermined. This CDR3 is built from 11 residues. CDR1 DFQATT and CDR2 SNEGSKA come from the germline V gene (reference sequence). V dropped 2 bases and J dropped 4 bases, with 6 bases sitting between them. The DNA for the CDR3 is TGCAGTGCTAGACGAGAGTACGAGCAGTACTTC. It encodes CSARREYEQYF.

About this clone: Other DNA sequences of this sample code for an identical CDR3. In nucleotides, the CDR3 is TGCAGTGCTAGAGATTTCGGTGAAGCTTTCTTT. Its protein is CSARDFGEAFF. The chain carries TRBV20-1 and TRBJ1-1; D gene unclear. V was pared by 0 bases and J by 7 bases, with 6 bases between. CDR1 is DFQATT and CDR2 is SNEGSKA in the germline V gene (reference sequence). CDR3 length: 11 amino acids.

Concerning this clone itself: Within the sample, other DNA sequences also encode this same CDR3. The chain combines TRBV9 with TRBJ2-2; a weak D match, TRBD1 (5 bases). Trimming shortened V by 2 bases and J by 4 bases, and 12 bases separated the two germline ends. This CDR3 comprises 15 residues. The germline CDR1 and CDR2 sequences are SGDLS and YYNGEE. The CDR3 protein is CASSVGPRGTGELFF. The CDR3 DNA follows: TGTGCCAGCAGCGTGGGGCCTAGGGGCACCGGGGAGCTGTTTTTT.

The J gene is TRBJ1-4, the V gene TRBV7-9; TRBD1 matches at 10 bases. This CDR3 contains 15 residues. V lost 8 bases and J lost 10; bases outside the gene matches: 13. Germline V CDR1 and CDR2: SEHNR, FQNEAQ (reference sequence). The CDR3 DNA is TGTGCCAGCGAGTTTTTTGGGACAGGGGCTCGAAAACTGTTTTTT. This encodes CASEFFGTGARKLFF.

This clone was observed a few times. The chain recombines TRBV28 with TRBJ2-7; 7 bases line up with TRBD2. V was pared by 0 bases and J by 4 bases, with 6 bases of the junction left unmatched. Germline CDR1 MDHEN, CDR2 SYDVKM. The CDR3 extends over 15 amino acids. The CDR3 coding sequence is TGTGCCAGCAGTTTATGGGCCGGGAGGCGGTACGAGCAGTACTTC. As protein: CASSLWAGRRYEQYF.